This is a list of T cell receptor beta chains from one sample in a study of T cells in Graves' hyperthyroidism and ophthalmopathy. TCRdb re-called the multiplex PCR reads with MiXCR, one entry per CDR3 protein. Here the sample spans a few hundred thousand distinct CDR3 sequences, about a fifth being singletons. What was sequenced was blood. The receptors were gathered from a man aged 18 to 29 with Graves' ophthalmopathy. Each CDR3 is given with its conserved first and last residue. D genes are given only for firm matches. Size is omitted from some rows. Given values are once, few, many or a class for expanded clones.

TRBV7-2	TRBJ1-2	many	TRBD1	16	CASSSAGTGPYYGYTF	TGTGCCAGCAGCTCCGCCGGGACAGGGCCCTACTATGGCTACACCTTC
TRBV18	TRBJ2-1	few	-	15	CASSPRREIYNEQFF	TGTGCCAGCTCACCAAGGAGGGAGATCTACAATGAGCAGTTCTTC
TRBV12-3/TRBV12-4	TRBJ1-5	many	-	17	CASSLGGSRISNQPQHF	TGTGCCAGCAGTTTGGGTGGGAGCAGGATTAGCAATCAGCCCCAGCATTTT
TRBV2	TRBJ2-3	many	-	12	CASSAVDDTQYF	TGTGCCAGCAGTGCCGTGGATGATACGCAGTATTTT
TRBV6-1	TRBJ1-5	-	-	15	CASNPMTGMGQPQHF	TGTGCCAGCAATCCTATGACCGGGATGGGACAGCCCCAGCATTTT
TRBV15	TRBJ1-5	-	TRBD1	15	CATSVQGYSNQPQHF	TGTGCCACCAGCGTACAGGGGTATAGCAATCAGCCCCAGCATTTT
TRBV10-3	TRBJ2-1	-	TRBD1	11	CAISGRDRQFF	TGTGCCATCAGTGGCCGGGACAGGCAGTTCTTC
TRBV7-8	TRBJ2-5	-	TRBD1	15	CASRDRGRARETQYF	TGTGCCAGCAGGGACAGGGGAAGGGCGAGGGAGACCCAGTACTTC
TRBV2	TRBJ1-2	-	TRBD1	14	CASIRQGTPYGYTF	TGTGCCAGCATTAGACAGGGGACTCCATATGGCTACACCTTC
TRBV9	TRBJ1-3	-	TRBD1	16	CASSVEGRGPGNTIYF	TGTGCCAGCAGCGTAGAAGGCAGGGGGCCTGGAAACACCATATATTTT
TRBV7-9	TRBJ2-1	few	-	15	CASSLAAYWYNEQFF	TGTGCCAGCAGCTTAGCGGCCTACTGGTACAATGAGCAGTTCTTC
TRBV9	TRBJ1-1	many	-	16	CASSSRGGGGLTEAFF	TGTGCCAGCAGCTCCAGGGGAGGGGGAGGATTGACTGAAGCTTTCTTT
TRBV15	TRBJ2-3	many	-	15	CATSRGGGSTDTQYF	TGTGCCACCAGCAGGGGAGGGGGGAGCACAGATACGCAGTATTTT
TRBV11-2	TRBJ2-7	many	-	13	CASSSDRFYEQYF	TGTGCCAGCAGCTCAGACAGGTTCTACGAGCAGTACTTC
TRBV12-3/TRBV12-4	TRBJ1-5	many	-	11	CASSLSQPQHF	TGTGCCAGCAGTTTGAGTCAGCCCCAGCATTTT
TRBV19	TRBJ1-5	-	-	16	CASRPIVGARHQPQHF	TGTGCCAGTAGACCAATCGTGGGGGCTCGTCATCAGCCCCAGCATTTT
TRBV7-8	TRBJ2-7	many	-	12	CASSLANSEQYF	TGTGCCAGCAGCTTAGCAAACTCCGAGCAGTACTTC
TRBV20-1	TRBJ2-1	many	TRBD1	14	CSARQGPGGYEQFF	TGCAGTGCACGACAGGGGCCTGGGGGGTATGAGCAGTTCTTC
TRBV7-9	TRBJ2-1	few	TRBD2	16	CASSPSGGTTYNEQFF	TGTGCCAGCAGCCCCAGCGGGGGGACAACCTACAATGAGCAGTTCTTC
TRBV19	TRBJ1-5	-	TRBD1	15	CASSIRQGMDQPQHF	TGTGCCAGTAGTATACGACAGGGAATGGATCAGCCCCAGCATTTT
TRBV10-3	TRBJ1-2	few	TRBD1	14	CAITQRPQGHGYTF	TGTGCCATCACCCAAAGGCCACAGGGGCACGGCTACACCTTC
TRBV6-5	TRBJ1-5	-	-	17	CASSYSRGFASNQPQHF	TGTGCCAGCAGTTACTCGCGCGGATTCGCCAGCAATCAGCCCCAGCATTTT
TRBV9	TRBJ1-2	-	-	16	CASSPSGGTTNYGYTF	TGTGCCAGCAGCCCGTCCGGAGGGACAACAAACTATGGCTACACCTTC
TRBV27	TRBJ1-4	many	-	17	CASSLLGGGATNEKLFF	TGTGCCAGCAGTTTGCTCGGCGGGGGGGCAACTAATGAAAAACTGTTTTTT
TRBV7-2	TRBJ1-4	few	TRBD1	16	CASSLVLGRGGEKLFF	TGTGCCAGCAGCTTAGTTCTCGGCAGGGGGGGTGAAAAACTGTTTTTT
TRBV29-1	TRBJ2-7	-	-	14	CSVEEGLGSYEQYF	TGCAGCGTTGAGGAGGGCCTAGGCTCCTACGAGCAGTACTTC
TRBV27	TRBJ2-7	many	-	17	CASSHPPQGGPTYEQYF	TGTGCCAGCAGTCACCCCCCCCAGGGGGGCCCTACCTACGAGCAGTACTTC
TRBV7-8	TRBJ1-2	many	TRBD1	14	CASSFDRVNYGYTF	TGTGCCAGCAGCTTCGACAGGGTAAACTATGGCTACACCTTC
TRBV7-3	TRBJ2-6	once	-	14	CASKDSSGANVLTF	TGTGCCAGCAAGGATTCCTCTGGGGCCAACGTCCTGACTTTC
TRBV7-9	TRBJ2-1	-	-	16	CASSLKGVSSNNEQFF	TGTGCCAGCAGCTTAAAGGGGGTTTCCTCGAACAATGAGCAGTTCTTC
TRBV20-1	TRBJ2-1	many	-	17	CSASTAGPGNSYNEQFF	TGCAGTGCTAGCACGGCGGGTCCGGGGAACTCCTACAATGAGCAGTTCTTC
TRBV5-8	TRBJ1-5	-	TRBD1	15	CASMGQGVVGQPQHF	TGTGCCAGCATGGGACAGGGGGTAGTTGGTCAGCCCCAGCATTTT
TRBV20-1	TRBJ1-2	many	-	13	CSARVGVSSGYTF	TGCAGTGCTAGAGTGGGGGTGAGCTCTGGCTACACCTTC
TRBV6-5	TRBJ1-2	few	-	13	CASSSSDSWQHTF	TGTGCCAGCAGTTCCTCGGACAGTTGGCAGCACACCTTC
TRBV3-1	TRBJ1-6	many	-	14	CASSQGTVNSPLHF	TGTGCCAGCAGCCAAGGGACAGTAAATTCACCCCTCCACTTT
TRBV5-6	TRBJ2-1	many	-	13	CASSLTSYNEQFF	TGTGCCAGCAGCTTGACATCGTACAATGAGCAGTTCTTC
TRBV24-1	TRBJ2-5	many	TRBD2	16	CATSDGTSGGAETQYF	TGTGCCACCAGTGATGGGACTAGCGGGGGGGCCGAGACCCAGTACTTC
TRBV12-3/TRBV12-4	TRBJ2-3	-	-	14	CASSLGHLEDTQYF	TGTGCCAGCAGTTTAGGCCATCTGGAAGATACGCAGTATTTT
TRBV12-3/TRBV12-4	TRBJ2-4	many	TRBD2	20	CASSPPRTSGGARTKNIQYF	TGTGCCAGCAGTCCCCCTCGGACTAGCGGGGGGGCCAGAACCAAAAACATTCAGTACTTC
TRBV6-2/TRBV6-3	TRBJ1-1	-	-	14	CASSTGGANTEAFF	TGTGCCAGCAGTACGGGGGGGGCTAACACTGAAGCTTTCTTT
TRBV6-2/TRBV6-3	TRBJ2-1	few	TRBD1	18	CASSYSIVQGASYNEQFF	TGTGCCAGCAGTTACTCGATAGTACAGGGGGCCTCCTACAATGAGCAGTTCTTC
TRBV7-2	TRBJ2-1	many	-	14	CASSRQLYDNEQFF	TGTGCCAGCAGCCGTCAGCTCTACGACAATGAGCAGTTCTTC
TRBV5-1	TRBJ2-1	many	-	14	CASSRFGRGNEQFF	TGCGCCAGCAGCAGATTCGGACGGGGGAATGAGCAGTTCTTC
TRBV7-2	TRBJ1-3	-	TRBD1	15	CASSFDRGAGNTIYF	TGTGCCAGCAGCTTTGACAGGGGTGCTGGAAACACCATATATTTT
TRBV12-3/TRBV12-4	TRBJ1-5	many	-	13	CASSLSAVQPQHF	TGTGCCAGCAGTTTATCTGCCGTCCAGCCCCAGCATTTT
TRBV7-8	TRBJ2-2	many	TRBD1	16	CASSPGQGLNTGELFF	TGTGCCAGCAGCCCGGGACAGGGATTGAACACCGGGGAGCTGTTTTTT
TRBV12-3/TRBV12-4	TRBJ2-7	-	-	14	CASSSPGVKDEQYF	TGTGCCAGCAGTTCCCCGGGGGTAAAGGACGAGCAGTACTTC
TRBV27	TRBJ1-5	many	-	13	CASSLGWGQPQHF	TGTGCCAGCAGCCTCGGATGGGGACAGCCCCAGCATTTT
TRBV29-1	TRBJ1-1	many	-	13	CSVVRAGNTEAFF	TGCAGCGTTGTCAGGGCAGGAAACACTGAAGCTTTCTTT